The 28 T cell receptor beta chains presented below share a single source sample, sequenced in a study of blood T cell repertoires in COVID-19. Measured with immunoSEQ multiplex PCR; TCRdb has only the in-frame clones, and not every one. This repertoire shows around 200,000 clones, approximately 87% found once; its top ten account for approximately 3%. The sample was PBMCs or T cells enriched from blood (not recorded which). Receptors originate from a woman aged 50 to 60 in a cohort exposed to, infected with or recovered from COVID-19 (not recorded which).

This chain joins TRBV18 and TRBJ2-1, with 10 bases identical to TRBD2. This CDR3 has 16 residues. V gave up 8 bases and J gave up 9 bases; unmatched junction bases: 16. Germline V gives CDR1 KGHSH, CDR2 LQKENI. The CDR3 region has the DNA TGTGCCAGCCGTATGAGCGGGGGGGCCTCGGAAATTGAGCAGTTCTTC. Translation gives CASRMSGGASEIEQFF.

This chain links TRBV19 with TRBJ2-6; 8 bases agree with TRBD1. CDR1 LNHDA and CDR2 SQIVND come from the germline V gene (reference sequence). The CDR3 is 21 amino acids. V gave up 3 bases and J gave up 2 bases; unmatched junction bases: 18. The CDR3 reads CASSIYPMTGTGLTGANVLTF. The CDR3 nucleotides are TGTGCCAGTAGTATCTACCCAATGACCGGGACAGGACTTACTGGGGCCAACGTCCTGACTTTC.

This clone was counted a single time. This chain links TRBV20-1 with TRBJ2-7; D unclear. Germline values: CDR1 DFQATT, CDR2 SNEGSKA (reference sequence). The CDR3 consists of 11 residues. Trimming left V 4 bases short and J 3 bases short, with 7 bases between. CDR3 sequence: CSATRLYEQYF. DNA for the CDR3: TGCAGTGCTACCCGACTCTACGAGCAGTACTTC.

V gene TRBV6-5 combines with J gene TRBJ1-2; D is perhaps TRBD1 (5 bases). The CDR3 is 13 amino acids. V was cut by 6 bases and J by 2 bases, with 10 bases left in between. CDR1 and CDR2 from the germline V gene are MNHEY and SVGAGI. The CDR3 nucleotides read TGTGCCAGCAGAAGCAGACAGAACTATGGCTACACCTTC. Protein product: CASRSRQNYGYTF.

The chain joins TRBV2 to TRBJ1-4; maybe TRBD1 (6 bases). V lost 6 bases and J lost 3, with 17 bases in between. The CDR3 sequence is 16 residues long. Germline assignment: CDR1 SNHLY and CDR2 FYNNEI. The CDR3 DNA follows: TGTGCCAGCAGAGCGGGGAACAGGGCCTCTAATGAAAAACTGTTTTTT. Encoded protein: CASRAGNRASNEKLFF. Combining the CDR3 with reference TRBV2 and TRBJ1-4 gives the whole variable domain EPEVTQTPSHQVTQMGQEVILRCVPISNHLYFYWYRQILGQKVEFLVSFYNNEISEKSEIFDDQFSVERPDGSNFTLKIRSTKLEDSAMYFCASRAGNRASNEKLFFGSGTQLSVL.

This chain links TRBV4-1 with TRBJ2-1; D gene uncertain. The germline CDR1 and CDR2 sequences are MGHRA and YSYEKL. V was pared by 1 base and J by 4 bases, with 2 bases between. CDR3 length: 12 residues. This CDR3 is CASSQAYNEQFF. As DNA, the CDR3 is TGCGCCAGCAGCCAAGCATACAATGAGCAGTTCTTC.

This rearrangement joins TRBV10-3 to TRBJ1-1; D might be TRBD1 (6 bases). Trimming removed 7 bases at V and 0 bases at J, with 9 bases between. The CDR3 runs 13 residues. Germline-derived CDR1 and CDR2 are ENHRY and SYGVKD. The CDR3 is CAIKDSMNTEAFF. DNA of the CDR3: TGTGCCATCAAGGACAGTATGAACACTGAAGCTTTCTTT.

This sequence joins TRBV9 and TRBJ2-5, with 11 bases fitting TRBD2. V shed 0 bases and J 5 bases; nucleotides not matched to a gene: 6. The CDR3 runs 16 residues. Germline V gives CDR1 SGDLS, CDR2 YYNGEE. CDR3: CASSVAPLAGGETQYF. The CDR3 DNA reads as TGTGCCAGCAGCGTAGCTCCCCTAGCGGGGGGTGAGACCCAGTACTTC.

This chain connects TRBV10-3 to TRBJ2-2, with 13 bases identical to TRBD2. Germline CDR1 reads ENHRY; CDR2 reads SYGVKD. This CDR3 contains 18 residues. V lost 6 bases, J lost 5 bases, and 12 bases stayed unmatched. CDR3: CAISSQRGLAGETGELFF. The CDR3 nucleotides are TGTGCCATCAGCAGCCAACGAGGACTAGCGGGGGAGACCGGGGAGCTGTTTTTT.

The genes are TRBV6-1 and TRBJ1-5, with 11 bases fitting TRBD1. The CDR3 covers 16 residues. With 4 bases clipped from V and 1 base from J, the junction kept 3 bases outside the gene matches. Germline assignment: CDR1 MNHNS and CDR2 SASEGT. The CDR3 DNA reads TGTGCCAGCAGTGCCAGGACAGGGGGCAGCAATCAGCCCCAGCATTTT. As protein: CASSARTGGSNQPQHF.

J is TRBJ1-1 and V is TRBV6-6, with a possible D match to TRBD1 (6 bases). Germline-derived CDR1 and CDR2 are MNHNY and SVGAGI (reference sequence). V gave up 6 bases and J gave up 10 bases, with 24 bases separating them. This CDR3 contains 15 residues. The CDR3 DNA reads as TGTGCCAGCAGAACCGAAAACAGGGTCAGGGCAGGAGCTTTCTTT. This sequence encodes CASRTENRVRAGAFF.

The rearrangement links TRBV28 to TRBJ1-5; the D is unclear. V shed 5 bases and J shed 6 bases, with 11 bases lying between them. The CDR3 sequence is 13 residues long. Germline V gene sequence: CDR1 MDHEN, CDR2 SYDVKM. CDR3 amino acids: CASSSGVSQPQHF. The CDR3 DNA sequence: TGTGCCAGCAGTAGCGGGGTTTCTCAGCCCCAGCATTTT. Full variable domain (outside the CDR3, taken from reference TRBV28 and TRBJ1-5): DVKVTQSSRYLVKRTGEKVFLECVQDMDHENMFWYRQDPGLGLRLIYFSYDVKMKEKGDIPEGYSVSREKKERFSLILESASTNQTSMYLCASSSGVSQPQHFGDGTRLSIL.

This clone was observed once. The chain has TRBV4-2 and TRBJ2-5; tentative D call: TRBD1 (6 bases). This CDR3 has 14 amino acids. The ends were cut back, 1 base at V and 4 bases at J, with 10 bases in the middle. From germline, CDR1 is LGHNA and CDR2 YNFKEQ. This chain's CDR3 is CASSQAVGAETQYF. In DNA form, the CDR3 reads TGTGCCAGCAGCCAAGCAGTGGGGGCAGAGACCCAGTACTTC.

The sample holds one count of this clone. The J gene is TRBJ1-3, the V gene TRBV15, with no clear D. This CDR3 region has 15 residues. Trimming stripped 1 base from V and 3 bases from J, with 10 bases between. The germline V gene has CDR1 LNHNV and CDR2 YYDKDF (reference sequence). DNA for the CDR3: TGTGCCACCAGCAGAGTCGGGGAAGTTGGAAACACCATATATTTT. This gives the protein CATSRVGEVGNTIYF. Full variable domain (rest looked up from reference TRBV15 and TRBJ1-3): DAMVIQNPRYQVTQFGKPVTLSCSQTLNHNVMYWYQQKSSQAPKLLFHYYDKDFNNEADTPDNFQSRRPNTSFCFLDIRSPGLGDTAMYLCATSRVGEVGNTIYFGEGSWLTVV.

This chain joins TRBV18 and TRBJ2-2; 7 nucleotides match TRBD1. Germline V gene data show CDR1 as KGHSH and CDR2 as LQKENI. Trimming at V came to 6 bases and at J to 6 bases, leaving 10 bases not matched to a gene. The CDR3 covers 15 residues. The DNA for the CDR3 is TGTGCCAGCTCCCCCAGACAGGGTGGACCCGGGGAGCTGTTTTTT. Encoded protein: CASSPRQGGPGELFF.

The J gene is TRBJ1-2, the V gene TRBV7-9, with 10 bases matching TRBD1. CDR3 size: 13 residues. Germline lookup yields CDR1 SEHNR and CDR2 FQNEAQ (reference sequence). V was clipped by 7 bases and J by 4 bases; unmatched bases: 3. The CDR3 loop reads CASTWDRGYGYTF. The DNA of the CDR3 is TGTGCCAGCACCTGGGACAGGGGCTATGGCTACACCTTC.

The chain is built from TRBV28 and TRBJ2-7; possibly TRBD1 for D (5 bases). Trimming pared 10 bases from V and 0 bases from J, leaving 13 bases between. This CDR3 spans 13 amino acids. From germline, CDR1 is MDHEN and CDR2 SYDVKM. CDR3 sequence reads: CATEDSFSYEQYF. CDR3 coding DNA: TGTGCCACCGAAGACAGCTTCTCCTACGAGCAGTACTTC.

This sequence joins TRBV9 and TRBJ2-7; possibly TRBD2 for D (5 bases). V was shortened by 0 bases and J by 5 bases, with 9 bases between the two germline ends. The V gene's germline CDR1 is SGDLS and CDR2 YYNGEE. This CDR3 has 13 amino acids. DNA of the CDR3: TGTGCCAGCAGCGTAGGGGAGTCCAACGAGCAGTACTTC. Amino acid sequence: CASSVGESNEQYF.

The chain is built from TRBV18 and TRBJ1-1, with a tentative D call TRBD1 (5 bases). Per the germline V gene, CDR1 is KGHSH and CDR2 is LQKENI. The CDR3 is 12 amino acids. V lost 5 bases and J lost 4, with 8 bases in between. In DNA form, the CDR3 reads TGTGCCAGCTCATGGGGGGGCACTGAAGCTTTCTTT. Its protein is CASSWGGTEAFF.

The chain joins TRBV7-9 to TRBJ2-4; D is possibly TRBD1 (6 bases). Germline lookup yields CDR1 SEHNR and CDR2 FQNEAQ (reference sequence). V lost 5 bases to trimming and J lost 6 bases, with 20 bases between them. This CDR3 spans 16 amino acids. The CDR3 DNA is TGTGCCAGCAGCACACGCTCCGACAGGTCGGCAAACATTCAGTACTTC. Translation: CASSTRSDRSANIQYF.

This chain links TRBV7-6 with TRBJ1-6; no definite D call. The CDR3 length is 13 residues. CDR1 and CDR2 (germline): SGHVS, FNYEAQ. Trimming removed 1 base at V and 5 bases at J, with 3 bases between. The CDR3: CASSLGDNSPLHF. The CDR3 DNA follows: TGTGCCAGCAGCTTAGGAGATAATTCACCCCTCCACTTT.

The V gene is TRBV11-1, the J gene TRBJ2-5; maybe TRBD2 (5 bases). The CDR3 has 15 residues. Trimming removed 0 bases at V and 1 base at J, with 9 bases between. Per the germline V gene, CDR1 is SGHAT and CDR2 is FQDESV (reference sequence). This chain's CDR3 is CASSLALTTQETQYF. CDR3 in DNA: TGTGCCAGCAGCTTAGCGCTGACTACCCAAGAGACCCAGTACTTC.

CDR3 in amino acids: CASSLASANEQFF. The CDR3, as DNA: TGCGCCAGCAGCTTGGCTAGCGCCAATGAGCAGTTCTTC. The genes are TRBV5-1 and TRBJ2-1; D may be TRBD2 (6 bases). The CDR3 loop spans 13 amino acids. V gave up 0 bases and J gave up 6 bases, with 7 bases separating them. Per germline, CDR1 SGHRS and CDR2 YFSETQ.

The rearrangement uses TRBV29-1 and TRBJ1-2; 10 nucleotides line up with TRBD1. The CDR3 spans 15 residues. CDR1 and CDR2 from the germline V gene are SQVTM and ANQGSEA. Trimming cost V 2 bases and J 7 bases; bases outside gene matches: 10. The DNA of the CDR3 is TGCAGCGTTGAAAAGGAGGGGACAGGGGACCTTGGCTACACCTTC. Encoded protein: CSVEKEGTGDLGYTF. The full variable domain, rest sourced from reference TRBV29-1 and TRBJ1-2, is SAVISQKPSRDICQRGTSLTIQCQVDSQVTMMFWYRQQPGQSLTLIATANQGSEATYESGFVIDKFPISRPNLTFSTLTVSNMSPEDSSIYLCSVEKEGTGDLGYTFGSGTRLTVV.

This chain links TRBV15 with TRBJ1-1; tentative D call: TRBD1 (5 bases). Germline lookup yields CDR1 LNHNV and CDR2 YYDKDF (reference sequence). This CDR3 is 14 amino acids long. V was trimmed by 4 bases and J by 6 bases, leaving 15 bases between them. CDR3 region: CATSKRGQTAEAFF. The CDR3 bases are TGTGCCACCAGCAAGCGGGGCCAGACAGCTGAAGCTTTCTTT.

This rearrangement joins TRBV13 to TRBJ2-7; D is perhaps TRBD1 (5 bases). There are 15 residues in the CDR3. With 5 bases removed from V and 0 bases from J, the gap between germline ends came to 14 bases. The V gene's germline CDR1 is PRHDT and CDR2 FYEKMQ (reference sequence). The CDR3 DNA reads as TGTGCCAGCAGCACCCGTCACAGGACCTCCTACGAGCAGTACTTC. Amino acid sequence: CASSTRHRTSYEQYF.

This clone appeared a single time. The chain has TRBV5-1 and TRBJ2-1; weak D call: TRBD2 (6 bases). The CDR3 sequence is 13 residues long. Trimming cost V 4 bases and J 7 bases, with 12 bases left between them. CDR1 is SGHRS, CDR2 YFSETQ, per germline. CDR3 in amino acids: CASSTRRGNEQFF. The CDR3 nucleotides read TGCGCCAGCAGCACAAGGCGGGGAAATGAGCAGTTCTTC.

The V gene is TRBV5-1, the J gene TRBJ1-1; no reliable D call. Germline assignment: CDR1 SGHRS and CDR2 YFSETQ. Trimming took off 0 bases at V and 0 bases at J, with 12 bases between the two ends. The CDR3 runs 16 residues. Here the CDR3 reads CASSLGGSLMNTEAFF. The DNA of the CDR3 is TGCGCCAGCAGCTTGGGAGGGAGTTTGATGAACACTGAAGCTTTCTTT.